The present T cell receptor beta chain was sequenced within a study of early T cells in non-severe SARS-CoV-2 infection. Looking at the study overall: From unsorted whole blood, bulk RNA was sequenced, and the chains remained unpaired.

Study-wide results and caveats: CD4 and private specificities were missed by VDJdb matching, which favored anti-spike CD8 responses.

This clonotype was detected only a few times. What it recognizes is unknown. Individual cDNA molecules carried attached unique molecular identifiers. TCRdb reprocessed the 5' RACE reads with MiXCR, giving one entry per CDR3 protein. The table includes over 35,000 distinct CDR3 sequences, 3.5% to 5% detected once. This sequence was found in an adult who was a healthcare worker with PCR-confirmed SARS-CoV-2 infection or an uninfected control (not recorded which). The sample taken for sequencing was whole blood.

Written as DNA, the CDR3 is TGTGCCAGCAGTTGGCAAGGGAACTATGGCTACACCTTC. It encodes CASSWQGNYGYTF. This chain links TRBV12-3 or TRBV12-4 with TRBJ1-2; no definite D call. With 4 bases removed from V and 2 bases from J, the gap between germline ends came to 8 bases. This CDR3 has 13 amino acids.